What follows are 24 T cell receptor beta chains derived from one specimen sequenced in a study of T cell responses to AZD1222 COVID-19 vaccine (dated by TCRdb to the early 2020s). Per the publication, the time point label means: baseline before first vaccination. The method behind the library was the immunoSEQ multiplex PCR assay. Drawn from immuneACCESS, this table holds only the in-frame rearrangements with V and J called that TCRdb kept. Clones are partly lost; checked studies trace under half to an unresolved V gene and leave the rest unexplained. Within this sample are 100,000 to 150,000 clones, with roughly 90% of them counted one time only. The top ten hold roughly 4.2% of the sample. Material: peripheral blood, obtained on day 0 of AZD1222 vaccination. The source of these receptors is an adult in good health.

The table lists this clone with a count of one. V gene TRBV30 combines with J gene TRBJ1-2; no reliable D call. Trimming removed 1 base at V and 3 bases at J, with 9 bases between. Germline V gene data show CDR1 as GTSNPN and CDR2 as SVGIG (reference sequence). CDR3 size: 13 residues. The CDR3 DNA sequence: TGTGCCTGGAGTGGCCGGGCCTACTATGGCTACACCTTC. Translation: CAWSGRAYYGYTF.

The chain links TRBV28 to TRBJ1-5; 9 bases are shared with TRBD1. Germline values: CDR1 MDHEN, CDR2 SYDVKM. V lost 5 bases and J lost 7; bases outside the gene matches: 12. The CDR3 has 16 residues. CDR3 coding DNA: TGTGCCAGCAGTCCCTCCGGGACAGGGATGAAGCAGCCCCAGCATTTT. Its translation: CASSPSGTGMKQPQHF.

V usage is TRBV28 and J usage is TRBJ1-6, with D possibly being TRBD1 (5 bases). Trimming pared 5 bases from V and 7 bases from J, leaving 15 bases between. Per the germline V gene, CDR1 is MDHEN and CDR2 is SYDVKM. This CDR3 spans 15 amino acids. CDR3 loop: CASSTSGTWNSPLHF. In DNA, the CDR3 is TGTGCCAGCAGTACTTCCGGGACCTGGAATTCACCCCTCCACTTT.

Comments on this clone: Sequence at one end of the junction differs from germline and may be a read error. The rearrangement joins TRBV3-1 (or the pseudogene TRBV3-2) to TRBJ1-2, with TRBD1 identical over 10 bases. CDR3 length: 12 amino acids. Per germline, CDR1 LGHDT and CDR2 YNNKEL (reference sequence). This chain's CDR3 is CASSLRDRGYSF. The CDR3 nucleotides read TGTGCCAGCAGCCTCCGGGACAGGGGTTACTCCTTC.

V is TRBV6-5 and J is TRBJ2-3, with TRBD2 as a possible D gene (6 bases). The germline CDR1 and CDR2 sequences are MNHEY and SVGAGI. The CDR3 loop spans 15 amino acids. The germline V and J ends were trimmed by 6 bases and 4 bases, with 17 bases remaining between them. The CDR3 nucleotides read TGTGCCAGCAGGGGAGTCGGGCGGGACGCAGATACGCAGTATTTT. Protein sequence: CASRGVGRDADTQYF.

The chain combines TRBV5-1 with TRBJ1-2; 8 bases align to TRBD1. The V segment lost 4 bases and the J segment 4 bases; nucleotides outside the gene matches: 6. Germline CDR1 reads SGHRS; CDR2 reads YFSETQ. The CDR3 has 14 amino acids. In nucleotides, the CDR3 is TGCGCCAGCAGCACAGGACAGGGCTTCTATGGCTACACCTTC. Amino acid sequence: CASSTGQGFYGYTF.

The V gene is TRBV4-1, the J gene TRBJ1-2; TRBD1 might be the D (6 bases). The germline gives CDR1 MGHRA, CDR2 YSYEKL. This CDR3 contains 14 residues. The V gene lost 2 bases and the J gene lost 5 bases, with 12 bases spanning the gap. DNA for the CDR3: TGCGCCAGCAGCCAACCGGGAGGGGGGTATGGCTACACCTTC. Translation: CASSQPGGGYGYTF.

This clone was seen once. The chain uses TRBV9 and TRBJ2-1, with D maybe TRBD2 (5 bases). The CDR3 is made up of 14 amino acids. V was shortened by 4 bases and J by 8 bases, with 16 bases between the two germline ends. The germline CDR1 and CDR2 sequences are SGDLS and YYNGEE. The CDR3 bases are TGTGCCAGCAGCCTAAGGGCGGTCGGGGATGAGCAGTTCTTC. Its translation is CASSLRAVGDEQFF.

This rearrangement joins TRBV6-5 to TRBJ1-1, with TRBD1 matching 8 bases. Germline CDR1 is MNHEY and CDR2 is SVGAGI. Trimming cost V 8 bases and J 4 bases; bases outside gene matches: 6. The CDR3 has 13 amino acids. As DNA, the CDR3 is TGTGCCAGCGCAGCAACAGGGGGCACTGAAGCTTTCTTT. Its translation: CASAATGGTEAFF.

The J gene is TRBJ1-5, the V gene TRBV19; TRBD1 matches 9 bases. The germline V gene encodes CDR1 LNHDA and CDR2 SQIVND (reference sequence). CDR3 length: 15 residues. V dropped 8 bases and J dropped 11; count of bases not matched to a gene: 16. The CDR3 DNA reads TGTGCCAGTTCAGCTCCGGGGACAGGGTTGGCTACCCAGCATTTT. It yields the protein CASSAPGTGLATQHF.

The rearrangement uses TRBV7-9 and TRBJ1-2; no clear D gene. The CDR3 has 13 amino acids. Germline lookup yields CDR1 SEHNR and CDR2 FQNEAQ (reference sequence). V lost 1 base and J 3 bases, leaving 6 bases between the germline ends. The CDR3 bases are TGTGCCAGCAGCTTAGGAGATGACTATGGCTACACCTTC. It encodes CASSLGDDYGYTF.

This clone was observed a handful of times. The chain is built from TRBV7-3 and TRBJ1-1, with D possibly TRBD1 on 6 matching bases. Trimming pared 3 bases from V and 5 bases from J, leaving 13 bases between. CDR3 size: 14 residues. The germline V gene encodes CDR1 SGHTA and CDR2 FQGTGA. The chain's CDR3 is CASSFRGLGTEAFF. CDR3 nucleotides: TGTGCCAGCAGCTTCAGGGGCCTCGGGACTGAAGCTTTCTTT. The entire variable domain, with the rest obtained from reference TRBV7-3 and TRBJ1-1, is as follows: GAGVSQTPSNKVTEKGKYVELRCDPISGHTALYWYRQSLGQGPEFLIYFQGTGAADDSGLPNDRFFAVRPEGSVSTLKIQRTERGDSAVYLCASSFRGLGTEAFFGQGTRLTVV.

The rearrangement uses TRBV28 and TRBJ1-1; the D is unclear. Germline lookup yields CDR1 MDHEN and CDR2 SYDVKM. V was clipped by 4 bases and J by 8 bases, with 11 bases between them. The length of the CDR3 is 12 residues. The CDR3 DNA reads as TGTGCCAGCAGTTCGAGACGGGGAGAAGCTTTCTTT. It encodes CASSSRRGEAFF.

V and J are TRBV30 and TRBJ2-4, with a tentative D call TRBD1 (7 bases). CDR1 GTSNPN and CDR2 SVGIG come from the germline V gene (reference sequence). The CDR3 contains 14 residues. Trimming took 0 bases from V and 6 from J, leaving 12 bases between them. Here the CDR3 DNA reads TGTGCCTGGAGTGTCAGGGGGGCCCTAAACATTCAGTACTTC. It specifies CAWSVRGALNIQYF.

V is TRBV2 and J is TRBJ2-3, with 14 bases lining up with TRBD2. V was clipped by 6 bases and J by 8 bases; unmatched bases: 4. Per the germline V gene, CDR1 is SNHLY and CDR2 is FYNNEI. The CDR3 is made up of 14 amino acids. The CDR3 region has the DNA TGTGCCAGCAGAGGACTAGCGGGGGGAACTACGCAGTATTTT. Amino acid sequence: CASRGLAGGTTQYF. The full variable domain, rest sourced from reference TRBV2 and TRBJ2-3, is EPEVTQTPSHQVTQMGQEVILRCVPISNHLYFYWYRQILGQKVEFLVSFYNNEISEKSEIFDDQFSVERPDGSNFTLKIRSTKLEDSAMYFCASRGLAGGTTQYFGPGTRLTVL.

The rearrangement joins TRBV5-5 to TRBJ1-1, with TRBD1 identical over 8 bases. Germline V gene lookup returns CDR1 SGHKS and CDR2 YYEKEE (reference sequence). J lost 1 base, V lost 6 bases, and 5 bases had no gene match. CDR3 size: 14 residues. CDR3 nucleotide sequence: TGTGCCAGCAAGCGGACAGGGACGAACACTGAAGCTTTCTTT. Protein sequence: CASKRTGTNTEAFF. The full variable domain, with the rest looked up from reference TRBV5-5 and TRBJ1-1, is DAGVTQSPTHLIKTRGQQVTLRCSPISGHKSVSWYQQVLGQGPQFIFQYYEKEERGRGNFPDRFSARQFPNYSSELNVNALLLGDSALYLCASKRTGTNTEAFFGQGTRLTVV.

V is TRBV19 and J is TRBJ1-1; 9 nucleotides line up with TRBD1. This CDR3 has 16 residues. The ends lost 6 bases at V and 3 bases at J; junction bases unmatched: 11. Germline V gives CDR1 LNHDA, CDR2 SQIVND (reference sequence). CDR3 loop: CASRRPGQGKDTEAFF. The CDR3 DNA reads TGTGCCAGTAGAAGACCGGGACAGGGTAAGGACACTGAAGCTTTCTTT.

J is TRBJ1-5 and V is TRBV7-9; the D is unclear. This CDR3 is built from 13 residues. The V end was cut by 5 bases, the J end by 8 bases, with 13 bases between. Germline CDR1 is SEHNR and CDR2 is FQNEAQ (reference sequence). As DNA, the CDR3 is TGTGCCAGCAGCCCAGATGACATCGAGCCCCAGCATTTT. Its protein product is CASSPDDIEPQHF.

This sequence joins TRBV19 and TRBJ2-3; D might be TRBD1 or TRBD2, each matching 5 bases. The length of the CDR3 is 14 residues. The germline gives CDR1 LNHDA, CDR2 SQIVND (reference sequence). V was pared by 4 bases and J by 4 bases, with 12 bases between. This CDR3 is CASSTREGADTQYF. In nucleotides, the CDR3 is TGTGCCAGTAGTACGAGGGAAGGGGCAGATACGCAGTATTTT.

This clone was seen a single time. The chain employs TRBV7-9 and TRBJ2-7; D call uncertain. CDR1 is SEHNR and CDR2 is FQNEAQ in the germline V gene (reference sequence). Trimming left V 5 bases short and J 2 bases short, with 7 bases between. CDR3 length: 12 amino acids. CDR3 DNA sequence: TGTGCCAGCAGCCGGATGACCTACGAGCAGTACTTC. This sequence encodes CASSRMTYEQYF.

J is TRBJ2-1 and V is TRBV27, with 7 bases identical to TRBD1. Trimming removed 6 bases from V and 9 bases from J; junction bases left unmatched: 11. Germline assignment: CDR1 MNHEY and CDR2 SMNVEV (reference sequence). The length of the CDR3 is 14 residues. The CDR3 sequence is CASSRDRDRAEQFF. CDR3 sequence (DNA): TGTGCCAGCAGCCGTGACAGGGATAGGGCTGAGCAGTTCTTC.

This sequence joins TRBV27 and TRBJ1-4; D gene ambiguous. Trimming took off 6 bases at V and 0 bases at J, with 11 bases between the two ends. CDR1 is MNHEY, CDR2 SMNVEV, per germline (reference sequence). This CDR3 is 15 amino acids long. The CDR3 DNA reads as TGTGCCAGCAGCCGAAAAGCTGCAACTAATGAAAAACTGTTTTTT. As protein: CASSRKAATNEKLFF.

This chain joins TRBV7-6 and TRBJ2-3; TRBD2 matches at 7 bases. CDR3 size: 16 residues. After removal of 5 bases from V and 0 bases from J, the junction contained 8 bases not matched to a gene. CDR1 is SGHVS, CDR2 FNYEAQ, per germline. CDR3 DNA: TGTGCCAGCAGCCGAGGAGCGGGACCTAGCACAGATACGCAGTATTTT. This encodes CASSRGAGPSTDTQYF. Full variable domain (outside the CDR3, taken from reference TRBV7-6 and TRBJ2-3): GAGVSQSPRYKVTKRGQDVALRCDPISGHVSLYWYRQALGQGPEFLTYFNYEAQQDKSGLPNDRFSAERPEGSISTLTIQRTEQRDSAMYRCASSRGAGPSTDTQYFGPGTRLTVL.

V gene TRBV7-2 combines with J gene TRBJ1-5; D call uncertain. The germline V gene encodes CDR1 SGHTA and CDR2 FQGNSA. V was clipped by 7 bases and J by 5 bases, with 15 bases between them. The CDR3 totals 14 residues. The CDR3 DNA follows: TGTGCCAGCATGCTCGGATCTGGTGATCAGCCCCAGCATTTT. Protein: CASMLGSGDQPQHF.